This T cell receptor (beta chain) originates from a study of blood T cell repertoires in COVID-19. Study in general: Sources were T cells, B-cell-depleted T cells, or PBMCs; the material itself was cDNA or gDNA.

Sequenced by immunoSEQ multiplex PCR; TCRdb stores in-frame clones only, minus some. The sample has around 200,000 clones; approximately 83% are singletons. CDR1 is MNHEY and CDR2 is SVGAGI in the germline V gene. The CDR3 covers 16 residues. V dropped 0 bases and J dropped 4 bases, with 10 bases sitting between them. The sample was peripheral blood. The clonotype was recovered from a woman aged 40 to 50 with active or convalescent COVID-19. The V and J genes are TRBV6-5 and TRBJ1-6, with D uncertain. In nucleotides, the CDR3 is TGTGCCAGCAGTTACTCTTGGGAGGCATATAATTCACCCCTCCACTTT. Amino acid sequence: CASSYSWEAYNSPLHF.